This T cell receptor beta chain was observed in a study of PD-1 blockade in classical Hodgkin lymphoma. Whole-study results and caveats: For complete responders, baseline diversity was comparable to that of newly diagnosed patients. Researchers reported that CD4+ TCR diversity, though not CD8+, rose significantly by C4D1.

Every single patient, without exception, relapsed after autologous stem cell transplantation, and brentuximab vedotin exposure varied. About this clone: Its antigen is unknown.

Clones were sequenced by immunoSEQ multiplex PCR, and TCRdb holds only the in-frame ones, with some missing. The sample carries some 84,000 clones, around 90% recorded once. CDR1 is SGHTA, CDR2 FQGTGA, per germline. The CDR3 is made up of 14 amino acids. V shed 5 bases and J shed 2 bases, with 12 bases lying between them. The chain recombines TRBV7-3 with TRBJ2-5; D gene uncertain. The sample here was peripheral blood mononuclear cells (PBMCs), taken before the second cycle of nivolumab. This TCR was recovered from a human donor with classical Hodgkin lymphoma. The CDR3 loop reads CASSPRRVQETQYF. The CDR3 DNA reads TGTGCCAGCAGCCCCCGCAGAGTTCAAGAGACCCAGTACTTC.